A single TCR beta chain is shown here with its context. What it binds is not known. Markers CD45RO/CCR7/CD25/CD127/CD95/CD27 served to sort CD4+ naive, central memory, regulatory and stem cell-like memory cells. The data stem from a study of beta chain features in type 1 diabetes. Findings and limits, study-wide: Among patients, naive, central memory and Treg TCRB repertoires appeared more similar than among healthy donors.

Every bit of the isolated RNA underwent reverse transcription, so sequencing read expressed TCRB transcripts. The table came from immunoSEQ multiplex PCR; TCRdb's copy has only in-frame clones and leaves some out. The table shows about 350,000 clones, with around 20% occurring only once. Looked up from germline, CDR1 is KGHSH and CDR2 is LQKENI. This CDR3 is 16 amino acids long. The V end was cut by 2 bases, the J end by 1 base, with 14 bases between. The chain is built from TRBV18 and TRBJ1-1; possible D gene TRBD1, 5 bases. The sequence was collected from a woman between 18 and 30 years old in good health. Sequencing input: naive CD4+ T cells from blood. In DNA, the CDR3 is TGTGCCAGCTCACCAATGGGACTAGCTTCGAACACTGAAGCTTTCTTT. Its protein is CASSPMGLASNTEAFF.